These 19 T cell receptor beta chains came from one sample sequenced in a study of response to subunit inactivated influenza vaccine. TCRdb re-derived calls from the RT-PCR reads in MiXCR, one entry per CDR3 protein. This sample has approximately 530,000 distinct CDR3 sequences, with about 7.2% found just once. The sample in question was PBMCs from blood, obtained around 25 months after vaccination. These TCRs come from a man aged 50-75 years who received an inactivated influenza vaccine.

In this sample, this clonotype turned up many times. At one end the junction does not follow the germline gene, possibly because of a read error. V is TRBV7-8 and J is TRBJ1-1; D is perhaps TRBD1 (5 bases). The CDR3 covers 12 residues. Germline CDR1 and CDR2: SGHVS and FQNEAQ. The CDR3 DNA reads as TGCGCCAGCAGCTTAGCGGGACGCGAAGCTTTCTTT. Translation: CASSLAGREAFF.

This clonotype has only a few counts. The V call is TRBV20-1, the J call TRBJ2-3, with a weak D call TRBD2 (5 bases). The CDR3 runs 13 residues. CDR1 and CDR2 (germline): DFQATT, SNEGSKA (reference sequence). V was cut by 0 bases and J by 2 bases, with 6 bases left in between. In DNA form, the CDR3 reads TGCAGTGCTAGAGAGAGGGACACAGATACGCAGTATTTT. Its protein product is CSARERDTDTQYF.

This clonotype was seen repeatedly, ten times or more. J is TRBJ2-5 and V is TRBV4-1; 8 nucleotides align to TRBD1. Trimming took 3 bases from V and 4 from J; bases not matched to a gene: 7. Germline CDR1 and CDR2: MGHRA and YSYEKL. The CDR3 runs to 15 residues. The CDR3 sequence: CASSHARGRAETQYF. DNA of the CDR3: TGCGCCAGCAGCCACGCCAGGGGGCGCGCAGAGACCCAGTACTTC.

In this sample, this clonotype turned up many times. The chain has TRBV4-1 and TRBJ1-2; TRBD1 agrees at 10 bases. This CDR3 is 16 amino acids long. Trimming removed 1 base from V and 6 bases from J; junction bases left unmatched: 8. CDR1 is MGHRA and CDR2 is YSYEKL in the germline V gene. The CDR3 region has the DNA TGCGCCAGCAGCCAAGGGGACAGGGGATTAACTAATGGCTACACCTTC. This gives the protein CASSQGDRGLTNGYTF.

This clonotype was observed a handful of times. The CDR3 here is CASSPGGGRGHSNTEAFF. CDR3 in DNA: TGTGCCAGCAGCCCCGGGGGTGGCAGGGGTCATTCGAACACTGAAGCTTTCTTT. The rearrangement joins TRBV7-8 to TRBJ1-1, with D possibly TRBD1 on 6 matching bases. The CDR3 runs 18 residues. Trimming pared 5 bases from V and 1 base from J, leaving 23 bases between. Looked up from germline, CDR1 is SGHVS and CDR2 is FQNEAQ.

The CDR3 DNA reads as TGTGCCAGCAGCCCAATTGGTAGCGGGAATTACAATGAGCAGTTCTTC. Amino acids: CASSPIGSGNYNEQFF. The V and J genes are TRBV7-9 and TRBJ2-1, with TRBD2 identical over 8 bases. There are 16 residues in the CDR3. V shed 5 bases and J 4 bases; nucleotides not matched to a gene: 10. Germline CDR1 and CDR2: SEHNR and FQNEAQ (reference sequence).

This clonotype was recorded many times. V gene TRBV11-2 combines with J gene TRBJ1-5; no clear D gene. The germline V gene has CDR1 SGHAT and CDR2 FQNNGV. This CDR3 is 13 amino acids long. V lost 5 bases and J lost 4, with 9 bases in between. In DNA, the CDR3 is TGTGCCAGCAGCCCTACAATTAATCAGCCCCAGCATTTT. Amino acid sequence: CASSPTINQPQHF.

CDR3 amino acids: CSAQIFRDRNTEAFF. The DNA for the CDR3 is TGCAGTGCTCAAATATTCCGGGACAGAAACACTGAAGCTTTCTTT. The chain joins TRBV20-1 to TRBJ1-1, with 7 bases that match TRBD1. V gave up 5 bases and J gave up 2 bases; unmatched junction bases: 11. The germline gives CDR1 DFQATT, CDR2 SNEGSKA (reference sequence). The CDR3 runs 15 residues.

This clonotype has more than one count but fewer than ten. The V call is TRBV5-5, the J call TRBJ2-7; D may be TRBD1 (6 bases). CDR1 SGHKS and CDR2 YYEKEE come from the germline V gene (reference sequence). V was clipped by 0 bases and J by 7 bases, with 17 bases between them. The CDR3 is made up of 15 amino acids. CDR3 bases: TGTGCCAGCAGCTTGGTCGCAGGGCCCACAGGGGAGCAGTACTTC. Its protein product is CASSLVAGPTGEQYF.

This clonotype has only a few counts. The V gene is TRBV5-1, the J gene TRBJ2-7; TRBD2 might be the D (6 bases). Trimming took 5 bases from V and 3 from J, leaving 18 bases between them. Germline values: CDR1 SGHRS, CDR2 YFSETQ. The CDR3 runs 15 residues. The CDR3 loop reads CASRSLRDFNYEQYF. Written as DNA, the CDR3 is TGCGCCAGCAGATCCCTCCGGGACTTTAACTACGAGCAGTACTTC.

This clonotype appeared many times. The V gene is TRBV5-1, the J gene TRBJ1-4; D may be TRBD1 (5 bases). The germline V gene has CDR1 SGHRS and CDR2 YFSETQ. The CDR3 consists of 15 residues. Trimming took off 4 bases at V and 6 bases at J, with 16 bases between the two ends. CDR3 coding DNA: TGCGCCAGCAGCACCACCTGGGGCGGAGATGAAAAACTGTTTTTT. Its translation: CASSTTWGGDEKLFF.

In this sample, this clonotype turned up a few times. V usage is TRBV7-2 and J usage is TRBJ2-5; 11 bases match TRBD2. From germline, CDR1 is SGHTA and CDR2 FQGNSA. CDR3 length equals 17 residues. The V gene end was trimmed by 2 bases and the J gene end by 3 bases; junction bases not matched to a gene: 8. The CDR3 here is CASSLRFSGGAKETQYF. The CDR3 nucleotides read TGTGCCAGCAGCTTAAGATTTAGCGGGGGGGCTAAAGAGACCCAGTACTTC. Together with reference TRBV7-2 and TRBJ2-5, the CDR3 gives the full variable domain: GAGVSQSPSNKVTEKGKDVELRCDPISGHTALYWYRQSLGQGLEFLIYFQGNSAPDKSGLPSDRFSAERTGGSVSTLTIQRTQQEDSAVYLCASSLRFSGGAKETQYFGPGTRLLVL.

The chain links TRBV3-1 to TRBJ2-1; 10 bases are a match to TRBD2. The CDR3 covers 19 residues. The junction had 13 bases not matched to a gene; V was cut back by 3 bases and J by 2 bases. Looked up from germline, CDR1 is LGHDT and CDR2 is YNNKEL (reference sequence). Here the CDR3 DNA reads TGTGCCAGCAGCCACCCGGGGCTTCTAGCGGGAGTAACCTACAATGAGCAGTTCTTC. It translates to CASSHPGLLAGVTYNEQFF.

This clonotype was picked up many times. At one boundary the junction diverges from the germline segment, which might be a read error. This sequence joins TRBV9 and TRBJ2-5; 7 bases align to TRBD1. The germline V gene encodes CDR1 SGDLS and CDR2 YYNGEE. The CDR3 totals 14 residues. The CDR3 coding sequence is TGCGCCAGCAGCCCCCGACAGGGCCAAGAGACCCAGTACTTC. Amino acids: CASSPRQGQETQYF.

The genes are TRBV12-3 or TRBV12-4 and TRBJ2-7; a weak D match, TRBD1 (5 bases). V was pared by 3 bases and J by 6 bases, with 12 bases between. CDR3 length: 13 amino acids. Here the CDR3 reads CASSFPGFGEQYF. Here the CDR3 DNA reads TGTGCCAGCAGTTTTCCAGGGTTTGGCGAGCAGTACTTC.

The V gene is TRBV29-1, the J gene TRBJ2-1, with 12 bases fitting TRBD2. After removal of 1 base from V and 4 bases from J, the junction contained 11 bases not matched to a gene. The CDR3 is 18 amino acids. The germline V gene encodes CDR1 SQVTM and CDR2 ANQGSEA. This CDR3 is CSVEGLAGAPYTYNEQFF. In nucleotides, the CDR3 is TGCAGCGTTGAAGGACTAGCGGGGGCCCCTTATACTTACAATGAGCAGTTCTTC.

This clonotype appeared many times. V gene TRBV7-3 combines with J gene TRBJ2-1; D possibly corresponds to TRBD1 (6 bases). The V gene lost 3 bases and the J gene lost 9 bases, with 9 bases spanning the gap. Germline-derived CDR1 and CDR2 are SGHTA and FQGTGA. This CDR3 is 12 amino acids long. The CDR3 region is CASSFTGSEQFF. The CDR3 nucleotides are TGTGCCAGCAGCTTCACAGGGAGTGAGCAGTTCTTC.

This clonotype was seen at least ten times. The genes are TRBV6-5 and TRBJ2-1; 8 bases fit TRBD2. The CDR3 has 16 residues. The V gene end was trimmed by 1 base and the J gene end by 4 bases; junction bases not matched to a gene: 6. Germline V gene data show CDR1 as MNHEY and CDR2 as SVGAGI. CDR3 amino acids: CASSYWRGARYNEQFF. The CDR3 DNA reads TGTGCCAGCAGTTACTGGCGGGGGGCGAGATACAATGAGCAGTTCTTC.

This clonotype was counted ten times or more. V is TRBV29-1 and J is TRBJ2-1, with a possible D match to TRBD2 (5 bases). The CDR3 has 14 residues. V was clipped by 1 base and J by 7 bases, with 14 bases between them. The V gene's germline CDR1 is SQVTM and CDR2 ANQGSEA. CDR3 sequence: CSVEALLSGNEQFF. CDR3 nucleotide sequence: TGCAGCGTTGAAGCCTTGTTATCGGGAAATGAGCAGTTCTTC.